This T cell receptor beta chain originates from a study of radiation and T cells in renal cell carcinoma. Measured with immunoSEQ multiplex PCR; TCRdb has only the in-frame clones, and not every one. The sample lists about 3,700 clones, around 75% occurring once. This CDR3 is built from 21 residues. Treatment indicated: treatment-naive control, cytoreductive nephrectomy. This sequence joins TRBV21-1 and TRBJ2-2; the table's D call, TRBD2, was not checked against the DNA. TRBV21-1 is assigned pseudogene status. The sequence came from a man aged 50-60 years with renal cell carcinoma. The sample here was tumor tissue, taken from a patient whose treatment was nephrectomy without radiotherapy. CDR3 protein: CASSKQGGAPRTSGNTGELFF. CDR3 bases: TGTGCCAGCAGCAAACAGGGAGGCGCCCCTCGGACTAGCGGGAACACCGGGGAGCTGTTTTTT.